This T cell receptor (beta chain) came from a study of shared T cell receptors in the human thymus. This table comes from immunoSEQ multiplex PCR, and its TCRdb copy is limited to in-frame clones, with some not included. The data show some 760,000 clones, 80% to 90% seen once. The V and J ends lost 4 bases and 4 bases respectively, with 2 bases between them. Germline V gene sequence: CDR1 SGHAT, CDR2 FQNNGV. The CDR3 sequence is 10 residues long. These data also featured in a second study, about human thymus T cells. That work contributes: Corrective surgery for congenital heart defects was being performed on the healthy Finnish infants who served as donors. Obtained as resections during corrective heart surgery, the thymus tissue was then studied. Repertoires sampled from thymus and blood appeared biased in V and J gene usage. Related research described strongly overlapping thymic repertoires in unrelated people.

The clonotype originates from a girl less than two years old with a congenital heart defect. This chain uses TRBV11-2 with TRBJ2-7; unclear D gene. The specimen sequenced was thymocytes. The CDR3 DNA sequence: TGTGCCAGCAGCTCGTACGAGCAGTACTTC. Protein sequence: CASSSYEQYF.